What follows are 2 T cell receptor beta chains derived from one specimen sequenced in a study of response to subunit inactivated influenza vaccine listed by TCRdb under 2018. Library preparation used RT-PCR. Sequencing was carried out with an Illumina HiSeq 2500. TCRdb's own reprocessing of the public reads used fastp at Q25 and MiXCR and kept productive beta chains. Rows merge per CDR3 protein into single entries with the most common DNA and genes. Counted in this sample were hundreds of thousands of distinct CDR3 sequences; about 10% of them appeared once. Over 9.5% of the sample lies in the top ten. Explained via the paper, the time point label denotes: more than 35 days after influenza vaccine administration. This sample comprised PBMCs from blood, obtained about 40 days after vaccination. The receptors come from a man aged 45 to 65 who received an inactivated influenza vaccine. Donor details come from another sample of the same person, matched by shared clones.

The rearrangement joins TRBV3-1 to TRBJ1-2, with unresolved D. V shed 0 bases and J shed 8 bases, with 10 bases lying between them. The CDR3 totals 13 residues. The V gene's germline CDR1 is LGHDT and CDR2 YNNKEL (reference sequence). CDR3: CASSQDGARGYTF. CDR3 bases: TGTGCCAGCAGCCAAGATGGAGCGCGCGGCTACACCTTC. Filled out from reference TRBV3-1 and TRBJ1-2, the complete variable domain reads DTAVSQTPKYLVTQMGNDKSIKCEQNLGHDTMYWYKQDSKKFLKIMFSYNNKELIINETVPNRFSPKSPDKAHLNLHINSLELGDSAVYFCASSQDGARGYTFGSGTRLTVV.

This clonotype occurred many times. The rearrangement joins TRBV20-1 to TRBJ2-7, with 14 bases that match TRBD2. Losses at the gene ends were 6 bases for V and 5 bases for J; bases not matched to a gene: 12. The CDR3 has 16 amino acids. Germline assignment: CDR1 DFQATT and CDR2 SNEGSKA (reference sequence). This chain's CDR3 is CSARTSGRLLTHEQYF. The CDR3 DNA follows: TGCAGTGCAAGGACTAGCGGGAGGCTACTTACTCACGAGCAGTACTTC.